The 24 T cell receptor beta chains given below trace back to one sample, sequenced in a study of shared clonotypes between healthy human individuals. Using immunoSEQ multiplex PCR, the repertoire was profiled, and TCRdb retains in-frame clones only, with some absent. Among around 510,000 clones, around 96% were seen once, and the ten largest hold about 0.064%. Sequencing used naive CD4+ T cells sorted from blood. Subset: CD45RA+ positively selected. These TCRs come from a woman in her 30s in good health.

This clone was counted once. The chain joins TRBV5-1 to TRBJ1-4; 9 bases are shared with TRBD1. The CDR3 has 15 residues. Unmatched junction bases numbered 4, after V lost 4 bases and J lost 3 bases. CDR1 is SGHRS and CDR2 is YFSETQ in the germline V gene. DNA for the CDR3: TGCGCCAGCAGCCTTGGGGACAGGGCTAATGAAAAACTGTTTTTT. This gives the protein CASSLGDRANEKLFF. The whole variable domain, remainder taken from reference TRBV5-1 and TRBJ1-4, is KAGVTQTPRYLIKTRGQQVTLSCSPISGHRSVSWYQQTPGQGLQFLFEYFSETQRNKGNFPGRFSGRQFSNSRSEMNVSTLELGDSALYLCASSLGDRANEKLFFGSGTQLSVL.

This clone came up a few times. The chain uses TRBV7-9 and TRBJ1-5, with 10 bases lining up with TRBD1. Per germline, CDR1 SEHNR and CDR2 FQNEAQ (reference sequence). The CDR3 is made up of 15 amino acids. V shed 5 bases and J 7 bases; nucleotides not matched to a gene: 8. CDR3 residues: CASSPTGGGGQPQHF. CDR3 nucleotides: TGTGCCAGCAGCCCGACAGGGGGCGGTGGACAGCCCCAGCATTTT.

The CDR3: CASSLDRGMEETQYF. The DNA for the CDR3 is TGTGCCAGCAGTCTCGACAGGGGGATGGAAGAGACCCAGTACTTC. The chain recombines TRBV28 with TRBJ2-5, with TRBD1 identical over 9 bases. The V and J ends lost 5 bases and 3 bases, in that order; junction bases with no gene match: 7. Germline CDR1 is MDHEN and CDR2 is SYDVKM. The CDR3 runs to 15 residues.

This chain's CDR3 is CASSVELAGPNIQYF. CDR3 bases: TGTGCCAGCAGCGTAGAACTAGCGGGGCCGAACATTCAGTACTTC. The chain is built from TRBV9 and TRBJ2-4; 10 positions match TRBD2. V gave up 0 bases and J gave up 7 bases; unmatched junction bases: 4. This CDR3 spans 15 amino acids. Germline V lookup: CDR1 SGDLS, CDR2 YYNGEE. The full variable domain, in which reference TRBV9 and TRBJ2-4 provide the parts outside the CDR3, is DSGVTQTPKHLITATGQRVTLRCSPRSGDLSVYWYQQSLDQGLQFLIQYYNGEERAKGNILERFSAQQFPDLHSELNLSSLELGDSALYFCASSVELAGPNIQYFGAGTRLSVL.

There are a few counts of this clone. The V call is TRBV7-9, the J call TRBJ1-5; D is uncertain. Germline V gene sequence: CDR1 SEHNR, CDR2 FQNEAQ (reference sequence). This CDR3 spans 12 amino acids. V was trimmed by 5 bases and J by 9 bases, leaving 11 bases between them. CDR3 in amino acids: CASSNGDSPQHF. In DNA, the CDR3 is TGTGCCAGCAGCAACGGAGATTCGCCCCAGCATTTT.

CDR3 in DNA: TGTGCCAGCAGCTTGTGGGCAGGGGGCACAGATACGCAGTATTTT. This gives the protein CASSLWAGGTDTQYF. The rearrangement joins TRBV5-5 to TRBJ2-3, with D possibly matching TRBD1 (6 bases). The CDR3 length is 15 residues. Germline lookup yields CDR1 SGHKS and CDR2 YYEKEE (reference sequence). V was shortened by 1 base and J by 1 base, with 10 bases between the two germline ends.

The CDR3: CASSNRGEVTEAFF. The CDR3 DNA reads as TGTGCCAGTAGTAACAGGGGGGAGGTCACTGAAGCTTTCTTT. V and J are TRBV19 and TRBJ1-1; 8 positions agree with TRBD1. V lost 4 bases and J lost 4; bases outside the gene matches: 5. CDR3 length: 14 residues. CDR1 is LNHDA, CDR2 SQIVND, per germline (reference sequence).

The rearrangement links TRBV7-9 to TRBJ2-1, with D possibly matching TRBD2 (6 bases). The CDR3 length is 14 residues. With 7 bases removed from V and 4 bases from J, the gap between germline ends came to 14 bases. Germline V gene sequence: CDR1 SEHNR, CDR2 FQNEAQ (reference sequence). The CDR3 spells CASNSGTVYNEQFF. In DNA form, the CDR3 reads TGTGCCAGCAATAGTGGGACTGTTTACAATGAGCAGTTCTTC.

The DNA for the CDR3 is TGTGCCAGCAGCTTGGAGGCCCTTGCTGGACTAGCGGGAGTTGGTGAGCAGTACTTC. Amino acids: CASSLEALAGLAGVGEQYF. The chain links TRBV5-4 to TRBJ2-7, with 13 positions matching TRBD2. The junction had 16 bases not matched to a gene; V was cut back by 0 bases and J by 7 bases. Looked up from germline, CDR1 is SGHNT and CDR2 is YYREEE (reference sequence). The CDR3 spans 19 residues.

The chain is built from TRBV28 and TRBJ1-2; no firm D call. The germline V gene encodes CDR1 MDHEN and CDR2 SYDVKM. CDR3 length: 12 residues. Trimming removed 4 bases at V and 8 bases at J, with 11 bases between. The CDR3: CASSSFLLGYTF. In DNA, the CDR3 is TGTGCCAGCAGTTCGTTCCTGCTGGGCTACACCTTC.

This clone was counted a few times. This rearrangement joins TRBV6-6 to TRBJ1-5; no clear D gene. This CDR3 has 13 residues. CDR1 is MNHNY and CDR2 is SVGAGI in the germline V gene (reference sequence). V dropped 6 bases and J dropped 3 bases, with 9 bases sitting between them. The DNA of the CDR3 is TGTGCCAGCAGCGTACAAACCAATCAGCCCCAGCATTTT. Protein sequence: CASSVQTNQPQHF.

The chain combines TRBV6-4 with TRBJ1-1; TRBD1 is a possible D gene (5 bases). The CDR3 has 13 amino acids. Germline CDR1 and CDR2: MRHNA and SNTAGT. The V end lost 4 bases, the J end lost 1 base, and 7 bases lay between the germline ends. The CDR3 region is CASSATANTEAFF. The CDR3 DNA reads TGTGCCAGCAGTGCGACAGCGAACACTGAAGCTTTCTTT.

J is TRBJ1-1 and V is TRBV28, with 7 bases that match TRBD1. The CDR3 has 15 amino acids. V gave up 5 bases and J gave up 1 base; unmatched junction bases: 7. Per the germline V gene, CDR1 is MDHEN and CDR2 is SYDVKM. The CDR3 loop is CASSLLQGTNTEAFF. The CDR3 DNA is TGTGCCAGCAGTCTCCTACAGGGGACGAACACTGAAGCTTTCTTT.

This clone was observed a single time. The rearrangement joins TRBV10-2 to TRBJ2-5; D remains ambiguous. Germline V lookup: CDR1 WSHSY, CDR2 SAAADI. Trimming shortened V by 6 bases and J by 5 bases, and 13 bases separated the two germline ends. The CDR3 totals 13 residues. CDR3 sequence reads: CASRKIASETQYF. The CDR3 DNA follows: TGCGCCAGCAGAAAAATAGCAAGTGAGACCCAGTACTTC.

The CDR3, as DNA: TGCGCCAGCAGTCCTGGACCCTGGGAGGGCGGGGAGCTGTTTTTT. Its translation is CASSPGPWEGGELFF. V is TRBV5-1 and J is TRBJ2-2, with TRBD2 matching 7 bases. The CDR3 contains 15 residues. The junction had 11 bases not matched to a gene; V was cut back by 5 bases and J by 7 bases. In germline, CDR1 is SGHRS, CDR2 YFSETQ.

The J gene is TRBJ1-3, the V gene TRBV4-2; 8 bases fit TRBD1. The CDR3 length is 15 residues. Germline V gives CDR1 LGHNA, CDR2 YNFKEQ. Unmatched junction bases numbered 8, after V lost 4 bases and J lost 6 bases. Here the CDR3 DNA reads TGTGCCAGCAGCCTCGGACAGGGCAGCCCAAACACCATATATTTT. This codes for CASSLGQGSPNTIYF.

This chain joins TRBV5-1 and TRBJ2-7; TRBD2 matches at 14 bases. Per germline, CDR1 SGHRS and CDR2 YFSETQ. V lost 0 bases and J lost 0; bases outside the gene matches: 8. The CDR3 runs to 19 residues. CDR3 in DNA: TGCGCCAGCAGCTTGGTTGTGACTAGCGGGAGGGGAAACTCCTACGAGCAGTACTTC. Its protein is CASSLVVTSGRGNSYEQYF.

V and J are TRBV5-4 and TRBJ2-1, with 8 bases matching TRBD1. V shed 4 bases and J 6 bases; nucleotides not matched to a gene: 3. CDR1 is SGHNT and CDR2 is YYREEE in the germline V gene (reference sequence). This CDR3 spans 13 amino acids. The CDR3 loop is CASSRDRSNEQFF. The CDR3 region has the DNA TGTGCCAGCAGCAGGGACAGGAGCAATGAGCAGTTCTTC.

This chain uses TRBV29-1 with TRBJ2-7; no clear D. This CDR3 comprises 11 residues. The V and J ends lost 4 bases and 5 bases respectively, with 9 bases between them. Germline values: CDR1 SQVTM, CDR2 ANQGSEA. The CDR3 DNA sequence: TGCAGCGTTGGTTCCGGCGACGAGCAGTACTTC. Amino acid sequence: CSVGSGDEQYF.

This chain links TRBV5-5 with TRBJ1-3; 8 bases fit TRBD1. Looked up from germline, CDR1 is SGHKS and CDR2 is YYEKEE (reference sequence). The CDR3 extends over 16 amino acids. V dropped 0 bases and J dropped 2; count of bases not matched to a gene: 4. The DNA of the CDR3 is TGTGCCAGCAGCTTGGGTTTACAGGGGGCTGGAAACACCATATATTTT. Protein product: CASSLGLQGAGNTIYF. Full variable domain (remainder filled in from reference TRBV5-5 and TRBJ1-3): DAGVTQSPTHLIKTRGQQVTLRCSPISGHKSVSWYQQVLGQGPQFIFQYYEKEERGRGNFPDRFSARQFPNYSSELNVNALLLGDSALYLCASSLGLQGAGNTIYFGEGSWLTVV.

The CDR3 bases are TGTGCCAGCACCGGGATAACCGCAAACACCGGGGAGCTGTTTTTT. This codes for CASTGITANTGELFF. This chain links TRBV2 with TRBJ2-2, with a tentative D call TRBD2 (5 bases). Trimming cost V 7 bases and J 2 bases, with 14 bases left between them. This CDR3 region has 15 residues. The germline V gene encodes CDR1 SNHLY and CDR2 FYNNEI.

V is TRBV10-2 and J is TRBJ1-2; D unclear. V was pared by 4 bases and J by 7 bases, with 10 bases between. The CDR3 extends over 12 amino acids. Germline CDR1 and CDR2: WSHSY and SAAADI. This CDR3 reads CASSAPQLGYTF. Written as DNA, the CDR3 is TGCGCCAGCAGTGCCCCGCAGCTTGGCTACACCTTC.

The CDR3 DNA reads TGTGCCAGCAGTGACCAAACCCTAAATCGAAGACAGTATAGCAATCAGCCCCAGCATTTT. Its translation is CASSDQTLNRRQYSNQPQHF. The chain is built from TRBV6-4 and TRBJ1-5, with D maybe TRBD1 (5 bases). In germline, CDR1 is MRHNA, CDR2 SNTAGT. V was pared by 2 bases and J by 0 bases, with 23 bases between. This CDR3 comprises 20 residues.

The CDR3: CASSPGQVREAFF. DNA of the CDR3: TGTGCCAGCTCACCAGGGCAGGTTCGAGAAGCTTTCTTT. The genes are TRBV18 and TRBJ1-1; D gene unclear. There are 13 residues in the CDR3. V shed 2 bases and J shed 8 bases, with 12 bases lying between them. Germline V gene lookup returns CDR1 KGHSH and CDR2 LQKENI.